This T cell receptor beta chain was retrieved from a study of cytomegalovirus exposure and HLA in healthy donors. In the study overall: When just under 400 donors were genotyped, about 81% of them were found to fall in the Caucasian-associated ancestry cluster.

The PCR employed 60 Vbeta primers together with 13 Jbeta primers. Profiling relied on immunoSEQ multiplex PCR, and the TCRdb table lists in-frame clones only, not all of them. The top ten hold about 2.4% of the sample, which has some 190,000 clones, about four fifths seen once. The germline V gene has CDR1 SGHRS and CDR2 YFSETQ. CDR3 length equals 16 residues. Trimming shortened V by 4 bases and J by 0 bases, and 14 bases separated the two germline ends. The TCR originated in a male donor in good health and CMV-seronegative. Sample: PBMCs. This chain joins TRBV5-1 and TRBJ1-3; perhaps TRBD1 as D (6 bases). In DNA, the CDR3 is TGCGCCAGCAGCCGCGGGGGGGGCGACTCTGGAAACACCATATATTTT. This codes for CASSRGGGDSGNTIYF. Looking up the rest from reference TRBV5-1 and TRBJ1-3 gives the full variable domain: KAGVTQTPRYLIKTRGQQVTLSCSPISGHRSVSWYQQTPGQGLQFLFEYFSETQRNKGNFPGRFSGRQFSNSRSEMNVSTLELGDSALYLCASSRGGGDSGNTIYFGEGSWLTVV.